This TCR beta chain comes out of a study of human T cells and chemical hapten exposure. The CDR3 extends over 16 amino acids. The germline V gene encodes CDR1 SGHRS and CDR2 YFSETQ. Trimming took off 0 bases at V and 5 bases at J, with 17 bases between the two ends. Ten or more counts support this clonotype. Its antigen is unidentified. The time point is: pre-sensitization, week 0. The treatment here: therapeutic diphenylcyclopropenone sensitization with weekly scalp DPC. Researchers extracted total RNA from unfractionated whole blood. General study findings and limits: Sensitization with DPC brought no change to TCRs above 1 in 1000 in frequency.

TCRdb re-called the RACE reads with MiXCR, one entry per CDR3 protein. The sample lists approximately 370,000 distinct CDR3 sequences, around 5.5% occurring once. This clonotype originated in a young woman with alopecia areata. Some clones in this sample may be carry-over from other donors' samples. V and J are TRBV5-1 and TRBJ1-1; possibly TRBD1 for D (5 bases). The material sequenced was whole blood, taken in connection with sensitization to the hapten diphenylcyclopropenone (DPC). CDR3 sequence: CASSLAGPSGQTEAFF. CDR3 sequence (DNA): TGCGCCAGCAGCTTGGCCGGTCCATCAGGGCAAACTGAAGCTTTCTTT.